This T cell receptor (beta chain) was observed in a study of T cell changes during pregnancy in multiple sclerosis. CDR1 and CDR2 from the germline V gene are SSHAT and FNYEAQ (reference sequence). This CDR3 has 14 amino acids. Assay used: immunoSEQ multiplex PCR; TCRdb lists only in-frame clones, some missing. The profile shows approximately 50,000 clones, around 90% of them singletons. In regard to this clone: One end of the junction does not line up with germline, which may come from a read error.

The sample consisted of peripheral blood, taken in the second trimester of pregnancy. The rearrangement joins TRBV7-7 to TRBJ2-1, with D possibly being TRBD1 or TRBD2 (6 bases each). The TCR originated in a female donor with multiple sclerosis, enrolled in a pregnancy study. The DNA for the CDR3 is TGTGCTAGCAGCTTACAGGGAGGCTACGATGAGCAGTTCTTC. Amino acid sequence: CASSLQGGYDEQFF.